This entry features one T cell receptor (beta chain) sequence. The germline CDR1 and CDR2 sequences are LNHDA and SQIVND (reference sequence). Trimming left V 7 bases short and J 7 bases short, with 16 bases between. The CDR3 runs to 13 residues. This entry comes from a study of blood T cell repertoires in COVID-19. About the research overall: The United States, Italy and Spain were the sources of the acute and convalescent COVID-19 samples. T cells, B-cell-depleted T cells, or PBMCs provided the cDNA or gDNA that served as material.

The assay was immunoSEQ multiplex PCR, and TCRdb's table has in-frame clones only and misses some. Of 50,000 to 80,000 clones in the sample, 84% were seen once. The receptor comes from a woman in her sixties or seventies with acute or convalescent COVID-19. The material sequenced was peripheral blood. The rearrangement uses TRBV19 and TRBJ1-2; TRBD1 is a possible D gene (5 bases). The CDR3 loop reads CASTPTGGGGYTF. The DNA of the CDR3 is TGTGCCAGTACCCCCACGGGGGGGGGTGGCTACACCTTC.